The rows below give T cell receptor beta chains drawn from one sample of a study of shared T cell receptors in the human thymus. Libraries were prepared by immunoSEQ multiplex PCR; TCRdb keeps only in-frame clonotypes and omits some of them. The sample has about 380,000 clones; roughly 94% are singletons. Sequences were obtained from thymocytes. The origin of the receptors is a human donor. Both conserved end residues are part of each CDR3. A D gene is named only where the DNA matches it firmly. Clone size is shown for a subset of rows, as once, few, many or a class of expanded clone.

V: TRBV18
size: .
J: TRBJ2-7
D: .
DNA: TGTGCCAGCTCACCAGGGCCCGAGCAGTACTTC
CDR3: CASSPGPEQYF

V: TRBV28
size: once
J: TRBJ2-1
D: .
DNA: TGTGCCAGCAGTTTTAAGGGGGTATCCTACAATGAGCAGTTCTTC
CDR3: CASSFKGVSYNEQFF

V: TRBV11-2
size: .
J: TRBJ2-7
D: .
DNA: TGTGCCAGCAGCTTAGGAACCCCCCTTCGACAGGCTCCCCTTTACGAGCAGTACTTC
CDR3: CASSLGTPLRQAPLYEQYF

V: TRBV27
size: .
J: TRBJ2-7
D: TRBD1
DNA: TGTGCCAGCAGCCCGACAGGGGCAGAGCAGTACTTC
CDR3: CASSPTGAEQYF

V: TRBV28
size: .
J: TRBJ1-1
D: .
DNA: TGTGCCAGCAGTATTATCCGGGGGGGCCTTTCGGTTGAAGCTTTCTTT
CDR3: CASSIIRGGLSVEAFF

V: TRBV5-8
size: .
J: TRBJ1-2
D: TRBD1
DNA: TGTGCCAGCAGCTTGGGGGGGACAGATTCCTGGTATGGCTACACCTTC
CDR3: CASSLGGTDSWYGYTF

V: TRBV11-2
size: .
J: TRBJ2-5
D: TRBD1
DNA: TGTGCCAGCAGCTCCCAGGGGGGACAGGGGGAAGAGACCCAGTACTTC
CDR3: CASSSQGGQGEETQYF

V: TRBV21-1
size: .
J: TRBJ1-5
D: .
DNA: TGTGCCAGCACCCCTCCACAGGGCCTTAGCAATCAGCCCCAGCATTTT
CDR3: CASTPPQGLSNQPQHF

V: TRBV5-1
size: .
J: TRBJ2-3
D: .
DNA: TGCGCCAGCAGCACGGCTCGCGGGTCTAGCACAGATACGCAGTATTTT
CDR3: CASSTARGSSTDTQYF

V: TRBV28
size: .
J: TRBJ2-7
D: .
DNA: TGTGCCAGCAGTTTGAGGTTACGTGGAGGCGGCTACGAGCAGTACTTC
CDR3: CASSLRLRGGGYEQYF

V: TRBV14
size: .
J: TRBJ1-4
D: .
DNA: TGTGCCAGCAGCCAAGAGAGGGGCGACAGGACAACTAATGAAAAACTGTTTTTT
CDR3: CASSQERGDRTTNEKLFF

V: TRBV28
size: .
J: TRBJ2-2
D: TRBD2
DNA: TGTGCCAGCAGTTCCCCTACCTCTAGCGGGAGGCTCCTGGAGCTGTTTTTT
CDR3: CASSSPTSSGRLLELFF

V: TRBV28
size: .
J: TRBJ1-1
D: .
DNA: TGTGCCAGCAGGAGTAAGAAAGCTTTCTTT
CDR3: CASRSKKAFF

V: TRBV27
size: .
J: TRBJ1-3
D: TRBD1
DNA: TGTGCCAGCAGCCCGGGACAGGGGAGTTTGGACACCATATATTTT
CDR3: CASSPGQGSLDTIYF

V: TRBV28
size: .
J: TRBJ1-1
D: TRBD1
DNA: TGTGCCAGCAGTCCTAGACAGGGTAAGAACACTGAAGCTTTCTTT
CDR3: CASSPRQGKNTEAFF